This is a list of T cell receptor beta chains from one sample in a study of blood T cell repertoires in COVID-19. Libraries were prepared by immunoSEQ multiplex PCR; TCRdb keeps only in-frame clonotypes and omits some of them. The table shows over 250,000 clones, with over 80% occurring only once. The sample was PBMCs or T cells enriched from blood (not recorded which). These receptors all come from a woman between 18 and 29 years old who had recovered from COVID-19. CDR3s include the opening cysteine and the closing phenylalanine or tryptophan. D genes are given only for firm matches. Size is stated for part of the rows, as once, few or many counts, or as a class when the clone is expanded.

size | J | D | V | CDR3 | DNA
NA | TRBJ2-7 | TRBD1 | TRBV5-4 | CASSSGQGYEQYF | TGTGCCAGCAGCTCGGGACAGGGCTACGAGCAGTACTTC
NA | TRBJ1-4 | TRBD1 | TRBV2 | CASTPQTGINEKLFF | TGTGCCAGCACGCCTCAGACAGGGATTAATGAAAAACTGTTTTTT
NA | TRBJ2-7 | NA | TRBV6-1 | CASSDRGLTYEQYF | TGTGCCAGCAGTGATCGGGGTTTAACCTACGAGCAGTACTTC
NA | TRBJ2-5 | NA | TRBV30 | CAWSVRGGKQETQYF | TGTGCCTGGAGTGTACGAGGCGGAAAACAAGAGACCCAGTACTTC
NA | TRBJ1-2 | NA | TRBV15 | CATSRGTFSYTF | TGTGCCACCAGCAGGGGGACTTTCAGCTACACCTTC
NA | TRBJ1-2 | TRBD1 | TRBV5-6 | CASSFHDRVSYGYTF | TGTGCCAGCAGCTTTCATGACAGGGTGAGCTATGGCTACACCTTC
NA | TRBJ2-3 | TRBD2 | TRBV28 | CASSLSSGRRWVGTDTQYF | TGTGCCAGCAGTTTATCTAGCGGGAGAAGATGGGTAGGCACAGATACGCAGTATTTT
few | TRBJ1-3 | NA | TRBV19 | CASSQQGIGNTIYF | TGTGCCAGTAGTCAACAGGGTATTGGAAACACCATATATTTT
NA | TRBJ2-7 | NA | TRBV7-8 | CASSLSSDEQYF | TGTGCCAGCAGCTTGTCTAGCGACGAGCAGTACTTC
NA | TRBJ2-1 | TRBD1 | TRBV7-3 | CASSLGTGDNEQFF | TGTGCCAGCAGCCTAGGGACAGGGGACAATGAGCAGTTCTTC
NA | TRBJ1-4 | NA | TRBV19 | CASSIGGQATNEKLFF | TGTGCCAGTAGTATTGGCGGACAAGCAACTAATGAAAAACTGTTTTTT
NA | TRBJ2-3 | TRBD2 | TRBV4-2 | CASSQFGGGATDTQYF | TGTGCCAGCAGCCAATTTGGCGGGGGGGCGACAGATACGCAGTATTTT
NA | TRBJ2-7 | TRBD1 | TRBV6-2/TRBV6-3 | CASSGWDRGSYEQYF | TGTGCCAGCAGTGGATGGGACAGGGGGTCCTACGAGCAGTACTTC
NA | TRBJ1-1 | TRBD1 | TRBV7-3 | CASSFTGGRTEAFF | TGTGCCAGCAGCTTCACAGGGGGTCGGACTGAAGCTTTCTTT
NA | TRBJ2-1 | NA | TRBV27 | CASSNRYAYNEQFF | TGTGCCAGCAGTAACAGGTACGCCTACAATGAGCAGTTCTTC
NA | TRBJ2-7 | TRBD2 | TRBV9 | CASSVGGRNEQYF | TGTGCCAGCAGCGTAGGCGGGAGGAACGAGCAGTACTTC
NA | TRBJ1-1 | NA | TRBV14 | CASSQDWQDKAFF | TGTGCCAGCAGCCAAGATTGGCAGGATAAAGCTTTCTTT
NA | TRBJ1-1 | TRBD1 | TRBV5-6 | CASSPETGMNTEAFF | TGTGCCAGCAGCCCAGAGACAGGGATGAACACTGAAGCTTTCTTT
NA | TRBJ1-5 | TRBD1 | TRBV2 | CASRTGGDQPQHF | TGTGCCAGCAGGACAGGGGGTGATCAGCCCCAGCATTTT
NA | TRBJ1-3 | TRBD1 | TRBV4-3 | CASSQGTGLGNTIYF | TGCGCCAGCAGCCAAGGGACAGGTCTAGGAAACACCATATATTTT
NA | TRBJ2-7 | TRBD1 | TRBV5-4 | CASSITGDYEQYF | TGTGCCAGCAGCATCACAGGGGACTACGAGCAGTACTTC
NA | TRBJ2-7 | NA | TRBV28 | CASSSPPRSYEQYF | TGTGCCAGCAGTTCCCCTCCCCGGAGCTACGAGCAGTACTTC